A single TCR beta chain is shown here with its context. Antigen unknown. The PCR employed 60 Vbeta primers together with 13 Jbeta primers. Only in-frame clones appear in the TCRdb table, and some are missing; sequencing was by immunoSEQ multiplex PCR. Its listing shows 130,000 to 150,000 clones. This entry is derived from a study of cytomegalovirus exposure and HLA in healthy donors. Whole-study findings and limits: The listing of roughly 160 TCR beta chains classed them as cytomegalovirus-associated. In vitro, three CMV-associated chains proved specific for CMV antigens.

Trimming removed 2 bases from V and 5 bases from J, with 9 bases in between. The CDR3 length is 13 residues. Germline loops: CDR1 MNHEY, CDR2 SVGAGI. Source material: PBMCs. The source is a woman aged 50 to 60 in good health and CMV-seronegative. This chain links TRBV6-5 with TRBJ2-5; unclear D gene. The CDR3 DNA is TGTGCCAGCAGTTACATCTCCGGGGAGACCCAGTACTTC. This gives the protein CASSYISGETQYF.